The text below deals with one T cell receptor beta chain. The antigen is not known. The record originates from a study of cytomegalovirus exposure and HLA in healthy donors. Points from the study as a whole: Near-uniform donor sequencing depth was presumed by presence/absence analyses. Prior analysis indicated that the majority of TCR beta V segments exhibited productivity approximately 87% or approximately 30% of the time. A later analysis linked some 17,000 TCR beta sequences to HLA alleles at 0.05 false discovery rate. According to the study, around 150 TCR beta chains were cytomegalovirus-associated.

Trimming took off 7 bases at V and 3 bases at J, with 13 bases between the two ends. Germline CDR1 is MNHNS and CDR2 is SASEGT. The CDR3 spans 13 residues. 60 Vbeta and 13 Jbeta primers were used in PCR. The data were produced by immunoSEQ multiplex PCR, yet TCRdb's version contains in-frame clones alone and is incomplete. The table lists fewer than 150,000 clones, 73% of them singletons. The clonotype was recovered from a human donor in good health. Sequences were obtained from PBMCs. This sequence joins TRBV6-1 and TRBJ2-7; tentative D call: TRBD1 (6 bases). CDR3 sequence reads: CASKQGQIYEQYF. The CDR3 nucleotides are TGTGCCAGCAAACAAGGACAGATCTACGAGCAGTACTTC.